A selection of T cell receptor beta chains follows, all from one sample in a study of T cell responses to AZD1222 COVID-19 vaccine. Libraries were prepared by immunoSEQ multiplex PCR; TCRdb keeps only in-frame clonotypes and omits some of them. The table lists some 120,000 clones, around 83% of them singletons. The specimen comprised peripheral blood, sampled 28 days after the second AZD1222 dose. These receptors were obtained from an adult who received the AZD1222 COVID-19 vaccine. Both conserved end residues are part of each CDR3. D genes are given only for firm matches. Size is stated for part of the rows, as once, few or many counts, or as a class when the clone is expanded.

D	size	J	V	DNA	CDR3
-	-	TRBJ2-7	TRBV12-3/TRBV12-4	TGTGCCAGCAGGTCCGACGGGGCGCAGTACTTC	CASRSDGAQYF
TRBD1	-	TRBJ1-1	TRBV5-1	TGCGCCAGCAGCGCCACCCCGGGACAGCAAGCTTTCTTT	CASSATPGQQAFF
-	-	TRBJ1-5	TRBV3-1/TRBV3-2	TGTGCCAGCAGCGGGGGCGCAGGGAATCAGCCCCAGCATTTT	CASSGGAGNQPQHF
-	-	TRBJ1-1	TRBV21-1	TGTGCCAGCCCCCCCAAGGGGGGAAGACCGAACACTGAAGCTTTCTTT	CASPPKGGRPNTEAFF
-	-	TRBJ1-1	TRBV6-4	TGTGCCAGCACAGCGAGTGCCTCCAAGAACACTGAAGCTTTCTTT	CASTASASKNTEAFF
-	-	TRBJ1-3	TRBV6-5	TGTGCCACGGACACCGCAATCTCCTCTGGAAACACCATATATTTT	CATDTAISSGNTIYF
TRBD1	-	TRBJ2-7	TRBV10-1	TGCGCCAGCAGTGGAGGGGGCGGCTCCTACGAGCAGTACTTC	CASSGGGGSYEQYF
-	few	TRBJ1-4	TRBV18	TGTGCCAGCTCACCACTAAGTAATGAAAAACTGTTTTTT	CASSPLSNEKLFF
-	-	TRBJ2-1	TRBV7-9	TGTGCCAGCAGCACCCCTACCGACAGAAGTGAGCAGTTCTTC	CASSTPTDRSEQFF
-	-	TRBJ2-2	TRBV7-9	TGTGCCAGCCGTCCGGGGGTTAACGCGAACACCGGGGAGCTGTTTTTT	CASRPGVNANTGELFF
-	-	TRBJ1-3	TRBV7-2	TGTGCCAGCAGCTTAGCGTTTGGAAACACCATATATTTT	CASSLAFGNTIYF
-	once	TRBJ2-7	TRBV6-1	TGTGCCAGCAGCACGGGACTCCTGGGCGAGCAGTACTTC	CASSTGLLGEQYF
-	-	TRBJ2-5	TRBV5-1	TGCGCCAGCAGCTTGGTCGGCCTAGCGGAGACCCAGTACTTC	CASSLVGLAETQYF
-	-	TRBJ1-1	TRBV20-1	TGCAGTGCTAGCCAGGCAACTGAAGCTTTCTTT	CSASQATEAFF
-	once	TRBJ2-1	TRBV27	TGTGCCAGCAGTTTCGGTGGCAGATTCTACAATGAGCAGTTCTTC	CASSFGGRFYNEQFF
TRBD1	-	TRBJ2-7	TRBV7-9	TGTGCCAGCAGCTTCTACGGGACAGAAGCCCACGAGCAGTACTTC	CASSFYGTEAHEQYF
TRBD2	-	TRBJ2-5	TRBV7-3	TGTGCCAGCGCGCCCGTAGGGACTAGCGGAGAGACCCAGTACTTC	CASAPVGTSGETQYF
-	-	TRBJ2-2	TRBV6-4	TGTGCCGCGGGGCACCTGAACACCGGGGAGCTGTTTTTT	CAAGHLNTGELFF
-	-	TRBJ1-3	TRBV19	TGTGCCAGTAGTATAGTTTTGGTGAACTCTGGAAACACCATATATTTT	CASSIVLVNSGNTIYF
-	-	TRBJ1-2	TRBV19	TGTGCCAGTAGTCTGGGGATCCGCTATGGCTACACCTTC	CASSLGIRYGYTF
-	-	TRBJ1-1	TRBV27	TGTGCCAGCAGTTCTGGGGACAAATGGAACACTGAAGCTTTCTTT	CASSSGDKWNTEAFF
-	-	TRBJ1-2	TRBV6-5	TGTGCCAGCAGCATTAGTTCGGGCTATGGCTACACCTTC	CASSISSGYGYTF
-	few	TRBJ1-2	TRBV14	TGTGCCAGCAGCCAGTCCTACTATGGCTACACCTTC	CASSQSYYGYTF
-	-	TRBJ2-2	TRBV27	TGTGCCAGCAGTTTAGTCAGGAACACCGGGGAGCTGTTTTTT	CASSLVRNTGELFF
-	-	TRBJ1-2	TRBV14	TGTGCCAGCAGCCACCTACGGGCAAGGAGAGGAGGCTACACCTTC	CASSHLRARRGGYTF
-	-	TRBJ2-7	TRBV11-2	TGTGCCAGCAGCTTAGGTGGGGGGACGCGGGAGCAGTACTTC	CASSLGGGTREQYF
TRBD2	-	TRBJ2-1	TRBV6-2/TRBV6-3	TGTGCCAGCAGTGCCGGGACTAGCGGCTACAATGAGCAGTTCTTC	CASSAGTSGYNEQFF
TRBD2	-	TRBJ2-2	TRBV24-1	TGTGCCACCAGTGATCTCAGGACTAGCAGGTCCGGGGAGCTGTTTTTT	CATSDLRTSRSGELFF
TRBD1	-	TRBJ1-1	TRBV7-2	TGTGCCAGCAGCACCGGACAGGGGTTTGTTACTGAAGCTTTCTTT	CASSTGQGFVTEAFF
TRBD1	-	TRBJ1-5	TRBV7-6	TGTGCCAGCAGCTTAGGCGTGACAGGGGATCAGCCCCAGCATTTT	CASSLGVTGDQPQHF
-	-	TRBJ2-2	TRBV6-5	TGTGCCAGCAAGGGACTCCATCAGGACGGGGAGCTGTTTTTT	CASKGLHQDGELFF
TRBD1	-	TRBJ2-7	TRBV5-1	TGCGCCAGCAGCATGACAGGGGGGTCCTACGAGCAGTACTTC	CASSMTGGSYEQYF
TRBD1	few	TRBJ1-2	TRBV6-5	TGTGCCACAAGGACAGGAAACTATGGCTACACCTTC	CATRTGNYGYTF
-	-	TRBJ2-4	TRBV14	TGTGCCAGCAGCATTAGGGGAGCCAAAAACATTCAGTACTTC	CASSIRGAKNIQYF
TRBD1	once	TRBJ2-7	TRBV9	TGTGCCAGCAGCGTGGACTTGGACAGGGGAAGTTTTCACCACGAGCAGTACTTC	CASSVDLDRGSFHHEQYF
-	once	TRBJ2-2	TRBV2	TGTGCCAGCAGTGAAGCGCTCAGGGGGGCCGGAAAGAACACCGGGGAGCTGTTTTTT	CASSEALRGAGKNTGELFF